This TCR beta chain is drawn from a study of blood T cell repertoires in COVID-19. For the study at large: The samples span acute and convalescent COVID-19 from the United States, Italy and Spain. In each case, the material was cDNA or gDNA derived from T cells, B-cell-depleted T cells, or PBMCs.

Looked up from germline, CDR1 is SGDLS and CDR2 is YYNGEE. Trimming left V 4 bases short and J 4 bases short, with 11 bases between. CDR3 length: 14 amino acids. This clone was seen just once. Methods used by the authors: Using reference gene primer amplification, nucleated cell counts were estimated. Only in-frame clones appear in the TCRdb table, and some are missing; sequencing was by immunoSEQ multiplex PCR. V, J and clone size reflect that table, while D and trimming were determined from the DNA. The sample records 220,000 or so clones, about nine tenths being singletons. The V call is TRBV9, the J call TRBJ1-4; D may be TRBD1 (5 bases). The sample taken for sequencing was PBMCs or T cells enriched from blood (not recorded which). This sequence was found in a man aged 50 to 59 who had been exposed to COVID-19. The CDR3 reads CASSIDSLNEKLFF. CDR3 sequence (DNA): TGTGCCAGCAGCATCGACAGTCTTAATGAAAAACTGTTTTTT.